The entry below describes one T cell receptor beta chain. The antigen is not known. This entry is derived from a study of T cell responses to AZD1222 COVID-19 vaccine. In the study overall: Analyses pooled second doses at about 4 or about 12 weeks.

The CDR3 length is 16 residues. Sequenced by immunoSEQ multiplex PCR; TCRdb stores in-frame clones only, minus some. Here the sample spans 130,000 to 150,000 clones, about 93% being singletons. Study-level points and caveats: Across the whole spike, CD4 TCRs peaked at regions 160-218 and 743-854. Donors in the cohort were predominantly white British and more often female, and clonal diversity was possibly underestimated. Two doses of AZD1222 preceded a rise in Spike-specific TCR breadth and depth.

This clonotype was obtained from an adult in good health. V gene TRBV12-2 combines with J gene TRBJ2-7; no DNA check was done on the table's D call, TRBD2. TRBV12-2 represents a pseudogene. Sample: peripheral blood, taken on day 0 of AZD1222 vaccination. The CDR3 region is CASRSPVAGEGWEQYF. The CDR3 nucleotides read TGTGCAAGTCGCTCTCCAGTAGCGGGAGAAGGTTGGGAGCAGTACTTC.